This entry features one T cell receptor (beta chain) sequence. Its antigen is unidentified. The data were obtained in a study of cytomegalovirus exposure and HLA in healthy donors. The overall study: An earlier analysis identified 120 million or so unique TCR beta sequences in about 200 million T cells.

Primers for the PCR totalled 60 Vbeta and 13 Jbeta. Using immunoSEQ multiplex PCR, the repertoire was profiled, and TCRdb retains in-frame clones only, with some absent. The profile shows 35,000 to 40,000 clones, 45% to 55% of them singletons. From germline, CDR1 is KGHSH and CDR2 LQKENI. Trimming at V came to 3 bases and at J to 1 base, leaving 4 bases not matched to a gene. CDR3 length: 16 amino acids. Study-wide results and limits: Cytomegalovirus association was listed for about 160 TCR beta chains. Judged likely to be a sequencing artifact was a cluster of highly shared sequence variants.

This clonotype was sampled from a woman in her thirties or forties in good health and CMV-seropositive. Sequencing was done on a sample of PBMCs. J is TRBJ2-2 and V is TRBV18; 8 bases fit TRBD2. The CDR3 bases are TGTGCCAGCTCACCTACGGGGGGGCGGAACACCGGGGAGCTGTTTTTT. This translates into CASSPTGGRNTGELFF.